The text below deals with one T cell receptor (beta chain). Its specificity is unknown. This sample was taken from a study of T-cell memory formation after mild COVID-19. This CDR3 is 14 amino acids long. Germline CDR1 reads SNHLY; CDR2 reads FYNNEI. Between the trimmed V and J ends, which lost 7 bases and 0 bases, there was a span of 13 bases. TCRdb reprocessed the 5' RACE reads with MiXCR, giving one entry per CDR3 protein. The sample has around 120,000 distinct CDR3 sequences, approximately 15% seen once. General study points: Balance between CD4 and CD8 was seen in clones contracting day 15 to 85, and a CD4+ lean was seen in later expanders. Pre-infection memory showed some responding clones, and this suggested that cross-reactive memory joined. Contracting CD4+ clones sat mainly in CM and EM; CD8+ in EMRA. Second-wave clones reaching peak frequency on day 37 lacked confirmed SARS-CoV-2 specificity.

The sample was PBMCs or a T cell subset sorted from them (not recorded which). V is TRBV2 and J is TRBJ2-7; tentative D call: TRBD2 (5 bases). The sequence derives from an adult woman who had mild COVID-19 (a few samples of this study predate the infection). Cell type and time point are not known. This chain's CDR3 is CASKRLASSYEQYF. In DNA, the CDR3 is TGTGCCAGCAAGAGGCTAGCAAGCTCCTACGAGCAGTACTTC.